What follows describes a single T cell receptor beta chain. TCRdb's table, derived via immunoSEQ multiplex PCR, lists solely in-frame clones and lacks some. This table holds about 170,000 clones, about 88% found once. This CDR3 has 15 amino acids. Germline CDR1 and CDR2: SGHDT and YYEEEE. V was shortened by 3 bases and J by 2 bases, with 14 bases between the two germline ends. This sample is part of a study of blood T cell repertoires in COVID-19. Whole-study context: PBMCs, B-cell-depleted T cells, or T cells were the source of the cDNA or gDNA that made up the material.

The J gene is TRBJ1-1, the V gene TRBV5-6; D is perhaps TRBD1 (5 bases). The receptor was isolated from a woman older than 75 in a cohort sampled during active or convalescent COVID-19. The sequencing input was peripheral blood. CDR3 nucleotides: TGTGCCAGCAGCTCTTACTCTACAGGAAACACTGAAGCTTTCTTT. Translation: CASSSYSTGNTEAFF.